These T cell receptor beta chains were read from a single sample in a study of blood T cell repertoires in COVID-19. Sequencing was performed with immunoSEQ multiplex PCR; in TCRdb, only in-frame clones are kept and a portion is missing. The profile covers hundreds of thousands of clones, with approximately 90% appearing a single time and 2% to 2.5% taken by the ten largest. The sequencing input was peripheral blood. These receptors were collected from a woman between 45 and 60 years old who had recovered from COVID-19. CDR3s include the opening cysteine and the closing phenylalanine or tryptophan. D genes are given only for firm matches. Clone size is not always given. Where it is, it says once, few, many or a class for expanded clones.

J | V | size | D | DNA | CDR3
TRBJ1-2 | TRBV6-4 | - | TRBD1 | TGTGCCAGCAGTGCCGAACCCCGGGACAGCGGACCGCGAGGCTACACCTTC | CASSAEPRDSGPRGYTF
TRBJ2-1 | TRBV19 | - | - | TGTGCCAGTAGTAGGGCCGAGCAATACAATGAGCAGTTCTTC | CASSRAEQYNEQFF
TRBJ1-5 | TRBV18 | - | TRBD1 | TGTGCCAGCTCAACGTCGACAGGGGGCCGGCAGCCCCAGCATTTT | CASSTSTGGRQPQHF
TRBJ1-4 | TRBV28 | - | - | TGTGCCAGCAGTATCCAGACGGGTCCGAATGAAAAACTGTTTTTT | CASSIQTGPNEKLFF
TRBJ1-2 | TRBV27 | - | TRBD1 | TGTGCCAGCAAGAGAGCCGGGACAGGTTATGGCTACACCTTC | CASKRAGTGYGYTF
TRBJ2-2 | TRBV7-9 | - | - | TGTGCCAGCAGTTACCACCCGGGAGGGGAGCTGTTTTTT | CASSYHPGGELFF
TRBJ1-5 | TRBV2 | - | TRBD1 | TGTGCCAGCAATCGACAGGGAAGCAATCAGCCCCAGCATTTT | CASNRQGSNQPQHF
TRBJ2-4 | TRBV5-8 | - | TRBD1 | TGTGCCAGCAGCCGAGGACAGGACTCGGCCAAAAACATTCAGTACTTC | CASSRGQDSAKNIQYF
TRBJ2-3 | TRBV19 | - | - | TGTGCCAGTAGTACTGGAGCCGGAACAGATACGCAGTATTTT | CASSTGAGTDTQYF
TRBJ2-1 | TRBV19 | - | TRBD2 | TGTGCCAGTAGTACCGAAACGTACCCGGGACTAGCGGGAAAGGATGAGCAGTTCTTC | CASSTETYPGLAGKDEQFF
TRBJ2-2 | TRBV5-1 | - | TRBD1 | TGCGCCAGCAGCCCCGGGACAGCAAACACCGGGGAGCTGTTTTTT | CASSPGTANTGELFF
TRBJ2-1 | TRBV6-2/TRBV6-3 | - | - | TGTGCCAGCAGTTACGGGTGGCTAGCGAGGGGCGGTACCTACAATGAGCAGTTCTTC | CASSYGWLARGGTYNEQFF
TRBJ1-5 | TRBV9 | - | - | TGTGCCAGCAGCGAGGGGCTAAGGGGTCAGCCCCAGCATTTT | CASSEGLRGQPQHF
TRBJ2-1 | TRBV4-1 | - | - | TGCGCCAGCAGCCAGATCGACTATCCCAGCTCCTACAATGAGCAGTTCTTC | CASSQIDYPSSYNEQFF
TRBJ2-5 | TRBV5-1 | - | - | TGCGCCAGCAGCGTACTGTCCAACGGGGAGACCCAGTACTTC | CASSVLSNGETQYF
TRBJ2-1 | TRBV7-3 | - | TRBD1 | TGTGCCAGCAGCTTGACAGGGGGCTACAATGAGCAGTTCTTC | CASSLTGGYNEQFF
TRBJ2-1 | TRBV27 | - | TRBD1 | TGTGCCAGCAGTTTATTACTAGGGACAGGGATCGATGAGCAGTTCTTC | CASSLLLGTGIDEQFF
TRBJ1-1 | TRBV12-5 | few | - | TGTGCTAGTGGTTTGGACCTTCGAGCGAACACTGAAGCTTTCTTT | CASGLDLRANTEAFF
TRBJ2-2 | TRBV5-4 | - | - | TGTGCCAGCAGCTTGGTGGGGGGGGCCGTCACCGGGGAGCTGTTTTTT | CASSLVGGAVTGELFF
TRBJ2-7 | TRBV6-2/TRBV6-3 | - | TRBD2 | TGTGCCAGCAGTTACTCGAGGACTAGCGGGTACTACGAGCAGTACTTC | CASSYSRTSGYYEQYF
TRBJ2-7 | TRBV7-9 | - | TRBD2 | TGTGCCAGCAGCTTAGGGTTAGCGGGAAGGTACGAGCAGTACTTC | CASSLGLAGRYEQYF
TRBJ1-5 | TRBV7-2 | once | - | TGTGCCAGCAGCTTGGGTCGAGGGTACAATCAGCCCCAGCATTTT | CASSLGRGYNQPQHF
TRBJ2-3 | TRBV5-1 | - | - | TGCGCCAGCAGCTTGGAACAGATCACAGATACGCAGTATTTT | CASSLEQITDTQYF